The text below deals with one T cell receptor (beta chain). This clone has only a few counts. Its antigen is unknown. No qualities accompany the bases; no much larger clone lies one base away. Enrolling through a virtual design, the prospective study's participants ranged in age from roughly 18 to 100 years and lived across 20 to 30 United States geographic areas. In the prospective study, cohorts were assigned on the basis of participant-reported clinical history obtained from a screening survey and a study questionnaire. In the prospective study, mobile phlebotomists collected whole blood, serum and a nasopharyngeal or oropharyngeal swab from each participant. Participants in the prospective study had the option to provide additional blood draws and questionnaires over a roughly 2-month period. Prospective study blood samples were shipped either frozen or at room temperature before DNA extraction.

The data derive from a study of blood T cell repertoires in COVID-19 (TCRdb year 2020). As for the study more broadly: Samples covering the acute and convalescent phases of COVID-19 were provided by collaborators in the United States, Italy and Spain. Where HLA class I and class II types were available, the types were taken from metadata supplied by the sample provider, not from assay-based typing. The repertoires were released in a freely available public database intended as a resource for research on the immune response to SARS-CoV-2. The prospective study material was composed of cDNA or gDNA derived from T cells, B-cell-depleted T cells, or PBMCs. Samples were obtained from the ongoing ImmuneRACE study (first 160 participants) and from about 1,300 subjects provided by 6 global collaborators. The sample metadata nearly always contained a de-identified subject ID, COVID-19 status, age in years and sex. Deeply sampled blood TCRbeta repertoires from subjects exposed to, actively infected with, or recovered from COVID-19 were included in the dataset.

The immunoSEQ Assay, a bias-controlled multiplex PCR, was used to amplify TCRbeta CDR3 regions from genomic DNA. In the original analysis: The number of nucleated cells in each sample was estimated by amplification of reference gene primers within the assay. To quantify the absolute abundance of each unique TCRbeta CDR3 rearrangement, sequence reads were collapsed and filtered. Productive Simpson clonality was computed per sample as the square root of Simpson's diversity index over productive rearrangements. TCRdb's version of the immuneACCESS table is confined to in-frame rearrangements and falls short of the full clone set. An unresolved V gene accounts for under half of the shortfall where checked; the remainder is of unknown origin. For V, J and clone size, that table is used; D and trimming come from the DNA. The sample has around 250,000 clones on record, approximately 85% of them singletons. The top ten clones comprise approximately 9.6% of the sample.

What the research found in general, with its limitations: Clinical and demographic metadata were provided uncurated, with the amount varying by source and participant.

Sequenced input: PBMCs or T cells enriched from blood (not recorded which). The source is a woman in her 50s with acute COVID-19.

The CDR3 region has the sequence CASRRREGAEAFF. The sequenced DNA is TGTGCCAGCAGACGAAGGGAGGGCGCTGAAGCTTTCTTT. This sequence uses TRBV3-1 (or the pseudogene TRBV3-2) and TRBJ1-1, with the D segment identity uncertain. The cysteine opens and the phenylalanine closes a CDR3 of 13 amino acids. Just CDR3 DNA is preserved here, 39 bases in frame from base 1. V is cut by 6 bases and J by 6 bases, and the space between the germline ends is 14 bases. From a lookup of the germline V gene (reference sequence), CDR1 and CDR2 are LGHDT and YNNKEL.